This TCR beta chain was identified in a study of T cells in Graves' hyperthyroidism and ophthalmopathy. General study results and limits: In blood, most of the thyroid clonotypes expanded above 0.001 were also present.

This clonotype was observed many times. Its antigen is still unknown. Germline loops: CDR1 SQVTM, CDR2 ANQGSEA. The V end was cut by 6 bases, the J end by 7 bases, with 15 bases between. This CDR3 has 12 residues. Patients aged 18 to 65 had newly diagnosed hyperthyroidism lasting under 2 months. What was amplified from RNA transcripts were TCR beta CDR3 regions. RT-PCR in the first round (using the HTBI primer set) targeted the TCR CDR3. Each CDR3 protein is one row after TCRdb ran MiXCR on the multiplex PCR reads. The table has 800,000 or so distinct CDR3 sequences, around 38% seen once; the top ten hold approximately 8.7%.

V and J are TRBV29-1 and TRBJ1-2; D may be TRBD1 (5 bases). The receptor was isolated from a man between 18 and 35 years old with Graves' hyperthyroidism. The sequenced material came from blood. The CDR3 sequence: CSVPDSAPGYTF. CDR3 DNA sequence: TGCAGCGTCCCCGACAGCGCCCCTGGCTACACCTTC.